Below are 18 T cell receptor beta chains sequenced from a single sample in a study of T-cell memory formation after mild COVID-19. A single record per CDR3 protein comes from TCRdb applying MiXCR to the 5' RACE reads. The sample includes 250,000 to 350,000 distinct CDR3 sequences, approximately 20% seen only once; the top ten take over 20%. Sequencing input: PBMCs or a T cell subset sorted from them (not recorded which). The receptor source for this set is a man younger than 35 who had mild COVID-19 (a few samples of this study predate the infection). Cell type and time point are not known.

This clonotype came up a few times. The genes are TRBV12-3 or TRBV12-4 and TRBJ1-4; 7 bases match TRBD1. V lost 4 bases to trimming and J lost 0 bases; unmatched junction nucleotides: 11. The CDR3 consists of 18 residues. The CDR3 DNA is TGTGCCAGCAGTTCCGCAGGGGGGAGACATCCAACTAATGAAAAACTGTTTTTT. This codes for CASSSAGGRHPTNEKLFF.

V usage is TRBV5-1 and J usage is TRBJ2-5; 7 bases match TRBD2. The germline gives CDR1 SGHRS, CDR2 YFSETQ. J was trimmed by 5 bases and V by 3 bases; bases with no gene match: 7. The CDR3 is 14 residues long. The CDR3 loop reads CASSWTRTEETQYF. CDR3 nucleotides: TGCGCCAGCAGCTGGACTAGGACCGAGGAGACCCAGTACTTC.

In its sample, this clonotype was seen many times. The genes are TRBV5-1 and TRBJ2-1; tentatively, D is TRBD1 or TRBD2 (5 bases each). The germline V gene has CDR1 SGHRS and CDR2 YFSETQ. V was pared by 3 bases and J by 4 bases, with 8 bases between. The length of the CDR3 is 13 residues. The CDR3 is CASSSGTYNEQFF. In nucleotides, the CDR3 is TGCGCCAGCAGCTCGGGGACGTACAATGAGCAGTTCTTC.

This rearrangement joins TRBV7-9 to TRBJ1-5; no definite D call. Germline V lookup: CDR1 SEHNR, CDR2 FQNEAQ (reference sequence). The CDR3 covers 14 residues. V gave up 6 bases and J gave up 4 bases, with 13 bases separating them. The CDR3 nucleotides are TGTGCCAGCAGTTCAGTGGGCACAAATCAGCCCCAGCATTTT. Translation: CASSSVGTNQPQHF.

The chain recombines TRBV7-2 with TRBJ2-7, with 11 bases aligning to TRBD1. The CDR3 contains 14 residues. The germline V gene has CDR1 SGHTA and CDR2 FQGNSA. V dropped 5 bases and J dropped 7; count of bases not matched to a gene: 7. The CDR3 loop reads CASSIQDRGLEQYF. The CDR3 DNA reads as TGTGCCAGCAGCATCCAGGACAGGGGGCTTGAGCAGTACTTC.

This clonotype was counted only a few times. V usage is TRBV6-5 and J usage is TRBJ2-2, with D possibly called TRBD1 or TRBD2 (5 bases each). The ends were cut back, 6 bases at V and 0 bases at J, with 14 bases in the middle. Germline CDR1 is MNHEY and CDR2 is SVGAGI. This CDR3 contains 16 residues. The CDR3 is CASSLRDVSNTGELFF. The CDR3, as DNA: TGTGCCAGCAGCCTCCGGGACGTTTCGAACACCGGGGAGCTGTTTTTT.

The chain has TRBV7-9 and TRBJ2-2; D gene uncertain. Germline V lookup: CDR1 SEHNR, CDR2 FQNEAQ (reference sequence). The CDR3 has 15 amino acids. V lost 3 bases, J lost 0 bases, and 8 bases lay in between. DNA of the CDR3: TGTGCCAGCAGCTTCACGGGTCCGAACACCGGGGAGCTGTTTTTT. It encodes CASSFTGPNTGELFF.

This clonotype was found a few times. This sequence joins TRBV15 and TRBJ1-5; the match to TRBD1 covers 7 bases. In germline, CDR1 is LNHNV, CDR2 YYDKDF (reference sequence). Losses at the gene ends were 1 base for V and 4 bases for J; bases not matched to a gene: 13. This CDR3 is 18 amino acids long. The CDR3 nucleotides are TGTGCCACCAGCAGAGGGGACAGCTCGAGACCGGGAAATCAGCCCCAGCATTTT. This translates into CATSRGDSSRPGNQPQHF. The entire variable domain, with the rest obtained from reference TRBV15 and TRBJ1-5, is as follows: DAMVIQNPRYQVTQFGKPVTLSCSQTLNHNVMYWYQQKSSQAPKLLFHYYDKDFNNEADTPDNFQSRRPNTSFCFLDIRSPGLGDTAMYLCATSRGDSSRPGNQPQHFGDGTRLSIL.

This clonotype was detected a few times. The chain combines TRBV7-3 with TRBJ1-6, with D unresolved. V lost 5 bases, J lost 13 bases, and 15 bases lay in between. There are 13 residues in the CDR3. CDR1 is SGHTA, CDR2 FQGTGA, per germline. DNA of the CDR3: TGTGCCAGCAGCAGCAAGATCACCGGGCCCCTCCACTTT. It is translated as CASSSKITGPLHF.

This clonotype was recorded at least ten times. This rearrangement joins TRBV6-5 to TRBJ2-5; perhaps TRBD2 as D (7 bases). The CDR3 has 15 residues. The V end lost 0 bases, the J end lost 10 bases, and 18 bases lay between the germline ends. Germline loops: CDR1 MNHEY, CDR2 SVGAGI. The CDR3 coding sequence is TGTGCCAGCAGTTACTCAATCGGGGGCAGGGAGGGCCAGTACTTC. It codes for CASSYSIGGREGQYF.

J is TRBJ1-2 and V is TRBV15; D uncertain. Germline values: CDR1 LNHNV, CDR2 YYDKDF (reference sequence). V was shortened by 0 bases and J by 0 bases, with 11 bases between the two germline ends. This CDR3 comprises 16 residues. CDR3 sequence (DNA): TGTGCCACCAGCAGAGATTTCGGTACAGCTAACTATGGCTACACCTTC. Residues: CATSRDFGTANYGYTF.

A few counts support this clonotype. DNA for the CDR3: TGTGCCAGCAGCGGGACAGGGGGTGCCACTGAAGCTTTCTTT. This codes for CASSGTGGATEAFF. V usage is TRBV9 and J usage is TRBJ1-1; 10 bases agree with TRBD1. The ends lost 3 bases at V and 4 bases at J; junction bases unmatched: 3. The length of the CDR3 is 14 residues. The germline gives CDR1 SGDLS, CDR2 YYNGEE.

J is TRBJ2-3 and V is TRBV7-9; weak D call: TRBD2 (6 bases). V was trimmed by 5 bases and J by 3 bases, leaving 15 bases between them. Germline V lookup: CDR1 SEHNR, CDR2 FQNEAQ (reference sequence). The CDR3 is 15 amino acids. The CDR3 is CASSTGTEGTDTQYF. The CDR3 nucleotides read TGTGCCAGCAGCACGGGGACGGAGGGTACAGATACGCAGTATTTT.

This clonotype was observed a handful of times. This chain joins TRBV7-2 and TRBJ2-3; TRBD2 matches at 9 bases. The J segment lost 2 bases and the V segment lost 4 bases, leaving 7 bases of the junction unmatched. Germline CDR1 is SGHTA and CDR2 is FQGNSA. The CDR3 has 16 amino acids. The CDR3 region has the DNA TGTGCCAGCAGCTCCCAAGCGGGGGGCCACACAGATACGCAGTATTTT. It is translated as CASSSQAGGHTDTQYF. The complete variable domain, with remaining parts taken from reference TRBV7-2 and TRBJ2-3, reads GAGVSQSPSNKVTEKGKDVELRCDPISGHTALYWYRQSLGQGLEFLIYFQGNSAPDKSGLPSDRFSAERTGGSVSTLTIQRTQQEDSAVYLCASSSQAGGHTDTQYFGPGTRLTVL.

The chain couples TRBV5-1 to TRBJ2-5; 8 bases agree with TRBD2. The trim removed 0 bases at V and 4 bases at J, leaving 2 bases unmatched. The germline V gene has CDR1 SGHRS and CDR2 YFSETQ. This CDR3 comprises 14 residues. The CDR3 loop is CASSLDAGGETQYF. CDR3 bases: TGCGCCAGCAGCTTGGATGCGGGGGGAGAGACCCAGTACTTC.

The genes are TRBV20-1 and TRBJ2-1; TRBD2 might be the D (5 bases). The ends were cut back, 2 bases at V and 6 bases at J, with 17 bases in the middle. The germline gives CDR1 DFQATT, CDR2 SNEGSKA (reference sequence). The CDR3 totals 15 residues. The CDR3 region has the DNA TGCAGTGCTAGACTCCGGCGGGCGTCAGGCAATGAGCAGTTCTTC. Amino acids: CSARLRRASGNEQFF.

This clonotype was counted between two and nine times. This chain uses TRBV27 with TRBJ1-1, with a possible D match to TRBD1 (5 bases). The V and J ends lost 6 bases and 2 bases respectively, with 22 bases between them. Germline V gives CDR1 MNHEY, CDR2 SMNVEV (reference sequence). CDR3 size: 17 residues. The CDR3 region is CASSPLRGEGKNTEAFF. The CDR3 nucleotides are TGTGCCAGCAGCCCCCTACGGGGGGAGGGGAAAAACACTGAAGCTTTCTTT.

This clonotype occurred a few times. The V gene is TRBV7-2, the J gene TRBJ2-5; TRBD1 might be the D (6 bases). CDR3 length equals 13 residues. Between the trimmed V and J ends, which lost 5 bases and 5 bases, there was a span of 12 bases. Germline loops: CDR1 SGHTA, CDR2 FQGNSA. In DNA form, the CDR3 reads TGTGCCAGCAGCGTCCACAGGGCGGAGACCCAGTACTTC. It codes for CASSVHRAETQYF.